The 19 T cell receptor beta chains listed next were all sequenced from one sample in a study of memory CD4+ T cells and cytomegalovirus serostatus. Clones were sequenced by immunoSEQ multiplex PCR, and TCRdb holds only the in-frame ones, with some missing. This sample has 40,000 to 60,000 clones; 78% occur once, and the top ten carry approximately 0.78%. Single viable CD3+CD4+CD8-CD45RO+ cells were sorted as the memory CD4+ T cells. Sequenced material: memory CD4+ T cells from blood. The receptors were sampled from an adult in good health and CMV-seronegative.

The chain couples TRBV13 to TRBJ2-3; D is undetermined. The CDR3 runs to 15 residues. Germline-derived CDR1 and CDR2 are PRHDT and FYEKMQ (reference sequence). The V end was cut by 1 base, the J end by 0 bases, with 8 bases between. The CDR3 protein is CASSLAQISTDTQYF. The CDR3 bases are TGTGCCAGCAGCTTAGCCCAAATTAGCACAGATACGCAGTATTTT.

This chain links TRBV12-5 with TRBJ1-1; D gene ambiguous. The CDR3 totals 14 residues. CDR1 is LGHNT and CDR2 is FRNRAP in the germline V gene. The V end lost 5 bases, the J end lost 4 bases, and 14 bases lay between the germline ends. The CDR3 DNA reads TGTGCTAGTGGTAAGGGCCCCCTGGGCACTGAAGCTTTCTTT. It codes for CASGKGPLGTEAFF. The variable domain in full, completed from reference TRBV12-5 and TRBJ1-1, reads DARVTQTPRHKVTEMGQEVTMRCQPILGHNTVFWYRQTMMQGLELLAYFRNRAPLDDSGMPKDRFSAEMPDATLATLKIQPSEPRDSAVYFCASGKGPLGTEAFFGQGTRLTVV.

This clone was observed a few times. DNA of the CDR3: TGTGCCAGCAGTGAAGCGCTTGGGACAGGATGGACTGGCTACACCTTC. Its protein is CASSEALGTGWTGYTF. This rearrangement joins TRBV2 to TRBJ1-2, with TRBD1 matching over 8 bases. The CDR3 has 16 amino acids. V dropped 0 bases and J dropped 7; count of bases not matched to a gene: 10. The germline V gene has CDR1 SNHLY and CDR2 FYNNEI. Variable domain in full (rest from reference TRBV2 and TRBJ1-2): EPEVTQTPSHQVTQMGQEVILRCVPISNHLYFYWYRQILGQKVEFLVSFYNNEISEKSEIFDDQFSVERPDGSNFTLKIRSTKLEDSAMYFCASSEALGTGWTGYTFGSGTRLTVV.

The V and J genes are TRBV15 and TRBJ2-3; no reliable D call. The germline gives CDR1 LNHNV, CDR2 YYDKDF (reference sequence). The CDR3 runs to 13 residues. Deletions cut 1 base from V and 4 bases from J, with 6 bases between. The CDR3 reads CATSRGPADTQYF. The CDR3 DNA follows: TGTGCCACCAGCAGAGGTCCCGCAGATACGCAGTATTTT.

The chain carries TRBV5-1 and TRBJ2-3; 13 bases map to TRBD2. The CDR3 has 17 residues. Germline-derived CDR1 and CDR2 are SGHRS and YFSETQ. Unmatched junction bases numbered 8, after V lost 3 bases and J lost 4 bases. The CDR3 DNA sequence: TGCGCCAGCAGCTCCCAACTAGCGGGGGGGGTGGCAGATACGCAGTATTTT. Its translation is CASSSQLAGGVADTQYF.

In its sample, this clone was seen once. The genes are TRBV6-1 and TRBJ2-2; no reliable D call. Between the trimmed V and J ends, which lost 4 bases and 2 bases, there was a span of 8 bases. The CDR3 consists of 14 residues. Germline V CDR1 and CDR2: MNHNS, SASEGT. This CDR3 reads CASSGESNTGELFF. In DNA form, the CDR3 reads TGTGCCAGCAGTGGAGAATCAAACACCGGGGAGCTGTTTTTT.

This clone was recorded a few times. The chain joins TRBV19 to TRBJ2-3, with 15 bases matching TRBD2. The CDR3 extends over 13 amino acids. V shed 8 bases, J shed 6 bases, and the junction held 0 bases outside the gene matches. CDR1 LNHDA and CDR2 SQIVND come from the germline V gene (reference sequence). The CDR3 bases are TGTGCCAGTGGGACTAGCGGGGGGGATACGCAGTATTTT. It is translated as CASGTSGGDTQYF.

The chain couples TRBV6-5 to TRBJ2-7; the match to TRBD2 covers 9 bases. V lost 5 bases to trimming and J lost 2 bases; unmatched junction nucleotides: 4. CDR3 size: 14 residues. CDR1 is MNHEY, CDR2 SVGAGI, per germline. The CDR3 here is CASSGSGGPYEQYF. In nucleotides, the CDR3 is TGTGCCAGCAGTGGTAGCGGGGGCCCCTACGAGCAGTACTTC.

V usage is TRBV5-4 and J usage is TRBJ2-2; D gene unclear. CDR3 size: 15 residues. With 0 bases removed from V and 1 base from J, the gap between germline ends came to 7 bases. The germline V gene encodes CDR1 SGHNT and CDR2 YYREEE (reference sequence). The CDR3 region has the DNA TGTGCCAGCAGCTTGGTTGGACGGAACACCGGGGAGCTGTTTTTT. It is translated as CASSLVGRNTGELFF.

The J gene is TRBJ2-5, the V gene TRBV5-4; TRBD2 agrees at 8 bases. CDR1 is SGHNT and CDR2 is YYREEE in the germline V gene (reference sequence). Losses at the gene ends were 7 bases for V and 7 bases for J; bases not matched to a gene: 9. The CDR3 consists of 13 residues. The CDR3 here is CASAPGGRRTQYF. In DNA form, the CDR3 reads TGTGCCAGCGCCCCGGGGGGGCGAAGGACCCAGTACTTC.

In nucleotides, the CDR3 is TGTGCCACCAGCAGAGATCGGGTAAAACAGCTACTAGCCAAAAACATTCAGTACTTC. Translating gives CATSRDRVKQLLAKNIQYF. The chain uses TRBV15 and TRBJ2-4; D remains unclear. CDR1 is LNHNV and CDR2 is YYDKDF in the germline V gene (reference sequence). The CDR3 is made up of 19 amino acids. Trimming shortened V by 0 bases and J by 0 bases, and 18 bases separated the two germline ends. Full variable domain (remainder filled in from reference TRBV15 and TRBJ2-4): DAMVIQNPRYQVTQFGKPVTLSCSQTLNHNVMYWYQQKSSQAPKLLFHYYDKDFNNEADTPDNFQSRRPNTSFCFLDIRSPGLGDTAMYLCATSRDRVKQLLAKNIQYFGAGTRLSVL.

The V call is TRBV6-4, the J call TRBJ2-2, with 7 bases fitting TRBD1. The ends lost 0 bases at V and 0 bases at J; junction bases unmatched: 1. CDR1 is MRHNA, CDR2 SNTAGT, per germline. The CDR3 is 16 amino acids. The CDR3: CASSDSGGPNTGELFF. The CDR3 DNA reads TGTGCCAGCAGTGACTCAGGGGGCCCGAACACCGGGGAGCTGTTTTTT.

This clone was recorded a few times. V and J are TRBV4-1 and TRBJ2-1, with 14 bases matching TRBD2. The CDR3 runs to 18 residues. Germline assignment: CDR1 MGHRA and CDR2 YSYEKL. V gave up 1 base and J gave up 4 bases; unmatched junction bases: 6. CDR3 loop: CASSQGLAGGPKYNEQFF. CDR3 DNA: TGCGCCAGCAGCCAAGGACTAGCGGGAGGGCCCAAGTACAATGAGCAGTTCTTC.

The chain employs TRBV28 and TRBJ2-7; TRBD1 might be the D (6 bases). The germline V and J ends were trimmed by 8 bases and 0 bases, with 14 bases remaining between them. The CDR3 has 14 amino acids. Germline-derived CDR1 and CDR2 are MDHEN and SYDVKM. The CDR3 spells CASSPTGFSYEQYF. The CDR3 DNA is TGTGCCAGCTCGCCGACAGGCTTCTCCTACGAGCAGTACTTC.

The chain couples TRBV7-9 to TRBJ2-3; the match to TRBD2 covers 8 bases. J was trimmed by 1 base and V by 1 base; bases with no gene match: 7. In germline, CDR1 is SEHNR, CDR2 FQNEAQ (reference sequence). The CDR3 totals 17 residues. The CDR3 here is CASSLGAPAGGTDTQYF. CDR3 DNA sequence: TGTGCCAGCAGCTTAGGGGCTCCAGCGGGGGGCACAGATACGCAGTATTTT. Full variable domain (outside the CDR3, taken from reference TRBV7-9 and TRBJ2-3): DTGVSQNPRHKITKRGQNVTFRCDPISEHNRLYWYRQTLGQGPEFLTYFQNEAQLEKSRLLSDRFSAERPKGSFSTLEIQRTEQGDSAMYLCASSLGAPAGGTDTQYFGPGTRLTVL.

The chain combines TRBV5-1 with TRBJ2-7; 14 nucleotides agree with TRBD2. V gave up 0 bases and J gave up 7 bases; unmatched junction bases: 3. CDR1 SGHRS and CDR2 YFSETQ come from the germline V gene. CDR3 length: 15 residues. The DNA of the CDR3 is TGCGCCAGCAGCTTGGAAGGGACTAGCGGGAGAGAGCAGTACTTC. Protein sequence: CASSLEGTSGREQYF. Using reference TRBV5-1 and TRBJ2-7 for the parts outside the CDR3, the full variable domain is KAGVTQTPRYLIKTRGQQVTLSCSPISGHRSVSWYQQTPGQGLQFLFEYFSETQRNKGNFPGRFSGRQFSNSRSEMNVSTLELGDSALYLCASSLEGTSGREQYFGPGTRLTVT.

The chain is built from TRBV30 and TRBJ2-7; unclear D gene. V lost 1 base and J 4 bases, leaving 11 bases between the germline ends. This CDR3 is built from 13 residues. Per germline, CDR1 GTSNPN and CDR2 SVGIG (reference sequence). Written as DNA, the CDR3 is TGTGCCTGGAGTGGTGGCCTTGGGTACGAGCAGTACTTC. Residues: CAWSGGLGYEQYF.

The genes are TRBV11-1 and TRBJ1-1; D unresolved. Trimming stripped 2 bases from V and 1 base from J, with 5 bases between. CDR3 length: 13 amino acids. Germline assignment: CDR1 SGHAT and CDR2 FQDESV (reference sequence). For the CDR3, the DNA is TGTGCCAGCAGCTTACGAGCGAACACTGAAGCTTTCTTT. It specifies CASSLRANTEAFF.

The chain joins TRBV4-2 to TRBJ2-1; TRBD2 agrees at 15 bases. Germline-derived CDR1 and CDR2 are LGHNA and YNFKEQ. J was trimmed by 0 bases and V by 4 bases; bases with no gene match: 10. CDR3 size: 20 residues. CDR3 sequence (DNA): TGTGCCAGCAGCCCCCGGGGGACTAGCGGGGGGACGAACTCCTACAATGAGCAGTTCTTC. Protein sequence: CASSPRGTSGGTNSYNEQFF.